This T cell receptor (beta chain) was sequenced during a study of identical twins. Broader study findings: Because invariant MAIT and iNKT cells could be present, zero-insertion analyses could be partly confounded.

Unique molecular identifiers were in the cDNA, with template-switch universal primer binding. In TCRdb, the 5' RACE reads were re-called with MiXCR into one record per CDR3 protein. In the table there are about 200,000 distinct CDR3 sequences, approximately 10% of which are singletons. The CDR3 totals 15 residues. Trimming removed 3 bases from V and 4 bases from J, with 12 bases in between. This clonotype occurred many times. The antigen is not known. This clonotype was sampled from a man aged 50 to 59 in good health. The chain combines TRBV12-3 or TRBV12-4 with TRBJ2-2; no firm D call. Sequenced: memory T cells sorted from blood. The CDR3 loop reads CASSFGQDRTGELFF. The CDR3 nucleotides are TGTGCCAGCAGTTTTGGGCAAGATCGCACCGGGGAGCTGTTTTTT.